One and the same sample provided the 32 T cell receptor beta chains below, sequenced in a study of Graves' ophthalmopathy and Graves' hyperthyroidism. Amplification targeted the TCR beta CDR3 regions, with RNA transcripts as the source material. First-round RT-PCR relied on HTBI primers, and a second-round multiplex PCR came next. TCRdb reprocessed the multiplex PCR reads via MiXCR and lists one record per CDR3 protein. The sample has a few hundred thousand distinct CDR3 sequences, roughly 17% seen once. The sample was peripheral blood. These receptors came from an adult man with Graves' ophthalmopathy.

A note on this clonotype: A clone one base away is much larger, so this may be a read error. The rearrangement uses TRBV4-1 and TRBJ2-7; TRBD1 might be the D (6 bases). This CDR3 has 16 residues. From germline, CDR1 is MGHRA and CDR2 YSYEKL. V lost 0 bases and J lost 1, with 13 bases in between. CDR3 nucleotides: TGCGCCAGCAGCCAAGATGAAACAGGGAATTCCTACGAGCAGTACTTC. This codes for CASSQDETGNSYEQYF.

In regard to this clonotype: A much larger clone lies a single base off, so this may be a read error. This chain uses TRBV6-5 with TRBJ2-2; D ambiguous. Per germline, CDR1 MNHEY and CDR2 SVGAGI. The CDR3 is 13 amino acids. This chain's CDR3 is CASSYHSTRELFF. CDR3 in DNA: TGTGCCAGCAGTTATCACAGCACCAGGGAGCTGTTTTTT.

This clonotype occurred many times. This sequence joins TRBV6-1 and TRBJ2-3; 12 nucleotides agree with TRBD2. The CDR3 runs 16 residues. Losses at the gene ends were 6 bases for V and 1 base for J; bases not matched to a gene: 5. Per the germline V gene, CDR1 is MNHNS and CDR2 is SASEGT. CDR3 region: CASSPWTSGGTDTQYF. CDR3 in DNA: TGTGCCAGCAGCCCTTGGACTAGCGGGGGCACAGATACGCAGTATTTT.

Details on this clonotype: A junction end diverges from the germline sequence, so it may reflect a read error. V and J are TRBV6-2 or TRBV6-3 and TRBJ1-2; the D is unclear. The CDR3 loop spans 13 amino acids. Per germline, CDR1 MNHEY and CDR2 SVGEGT. The DNA for the CDR3 is TGTGCCAGCAGAATCGGCGCGTCGGATGGCTACATCTTC. This encodes CASRIGASDGYIF.

This clonotype showed up many times. The CDR3 protein is CASSWLQGQETQYF. In DNA form, the CDR3 reads TGTGCCAGCAGCTGGCTTCAGGGTCAAGAGACCCAGTACTTC. The rearrangement links TRBV5-5 to TRBJ2-5; a weak D match, TRBD1 (5 bases). The CDR3 loop spans 14 amino acids. Trimming removed 3 bases from V and 2 bases from J, with 11 bases in between. Per germline, CDR1 SGHKS and CDR2 YYEKEE (reference sequence). Full variable domain (rest looked up from reference TRBV5-5 and TRBJ2-5): DAGVTQSPTHLIKTRGQQVTLRCSPISGHKSVSWYQQVLGQGPQFIFQYYEKEERGRGNFPDRFSARQFPNYSSELNVNALLLGDSALYLCASSWLQGQETQYFGPGTRLLVL.

This chain links TRBV6-1 with TRBJ2-7; 8 bases are shared with TRBD1. J was trimmed by 3 bases and V by 6 bases; bases with no gene match: 10. CDR1 and CDR2 from the germline V gene are MNHNS and SASEGT. The CDR3 totals 15 residues. CDR3 protein: CASSPGQAPFYEQYF. The CDR3 DNA follows: TGTGCCAGCAGCCCGGGACAGGCCCCTTTCTACGAGCAGTACTTC.

This clonotype was seen many times. The chain combines TRBV7-8 with TRBJ2-4, with D tentatively TRBD2 (5 bases). V shed 5 bases and J shed 1 base, with 12 bases lying between them. The CDR3 extends over 15 amino acids. Germline-derived CDR1 and CDR2 are SGHVS and FQNEAQ. The CDR3 loop reads CASSQIRGAKNIQYF. CDR3 bases: TGTGCCAGCAGCCAGATCAGAGGGGCCAAAAACATTCAGTACTTC.

This clonotype appeared many times. DNA of the CDR3: TGTGCCAGTAGTATCAATAGGGGGGAGACCCAGTACTTC. Encoded protein: CASSINRGETQYF. The chain carries TRBV19 and TRBJ2-5, with a tentative D call TRBD1 (6 bases). The CDR3 spans 13 residues. Between the trimmed V and J ends, which lost 3 bases and 5 bases, there was a span of 10 bases. CDR1 is LNHDA and CDR2 is SQIVND in the germline V gene (reference sequence).

The chain employs TRBV5-1 and TRBJ2-5; 11 positions match TRBD2. V was clipped by 5 bases and J by 3 bases; unmatched bases: 3. The CDR3 totals 14 residues. CDR1 and CDR2 from the germline V gene are SGHRS and YFSETQ. The CDR3 loop is CASRILAGEETQYF. CDR3 nucleotides: TGCGCCAGCAGGATACTAGCGGGAGAAGAGACCCAGTACTTC.

With regard to this clonotype: A clone one base away is much larger, so this may be a read error. The chain links TRBV5-1 to TRBJ1-1; 7 bases map to TRBD1. The germline V gene has CDR1 SGHRS and CDR2 YFSETQ. V lost 0 bases and J lost 4; bases outside the gene matches: 6. There are 15 residues in the CDR3. CDR3 in DNA: TGCGCCAGCAGCTTGGTACAGGGGTTGGTCACTGAAGCTTTCTTT. Translation gives CASSLVQGLVTEAFF.

This clonotype was found many times. The chain has TRBV4-3 and TRBJ1-5, with a weak D call TRBD1 (6 bases). The CDR3 is 15 amino acids. Between the trimmed V and J ends, which lost 1 base and 7 bases, there was a span of 14 bases. Germline-derived CDR1 and CDR2 are LGHNA and YSLEER. The CDR3 region is CASSQVPGGRQPQHF. CDR3 DNA: TGCGCCAGCAGCCAAGTGCCGGGGGGCAGGCAGCCCCAGCATTTT.

This clonotype was counted many times. This chain uses TRBV12-3 or TRBV12-4 with TRBJ2-5; 11 nucleotides match TRBD1. This CDR3 is built from 17 residues. The V segment lost 6 bases and the J segment 5 bases; nucleotides outside the gene matches: 14. DNA of the CDR3: TGTGCCAGCAGATCCAACTTGGGACAGGGGGGGAGGGAGACCCAGTACTTC. Translating gives CASRSNLGQGGRETQYF.

This clonotype has at least ten counts. The gene calls are TRBV6-5 and TRBJ1-2; no clear D. The CDR3 runs 11 residues. Germline V lookup: CDR1 MNHEY, CDR2 SVGAGI. Trimming stripped 6 bases from V and 8 bases from J, with 10 bases between. CDR3 residues: CASSQQQGYTF. Here the CDR3 DNA reads TGTGCCAGCAGCCAACAGCAGGGCTACACCTTC.

This clonotype was seen at least ten times. This chain uses TRBV6-5 with TRBJ2-2, with 8 bases lining up with TRBD1. Germline lookup yields CDR1 MNHEY and CDR2 SVGAGI. The CDR3 extends over 16 amino acids. J lost 4 bases, V lost 0 bases, and 4 bases had no gene match. The CDR3 DNA reads TGTGCCAGCAGTTACTCGACAGGGGCTGTCACCGGGGAGCTGTTTTTT. Protein: CASSYSTGAVTGELFF.

This clonotype was seen many times. V usage is TRBV6-1 and J usage is TRBJ2-7, with D possibly called TRBD1 or TRBD2 (5 bases each). The germline CDR1 and CDR2 sequences are MNHNS and SASEGT. The CDR3 contains 15 residues. V was cut by 5 bases and J by 3 bases, with 17 bases left in between. DNA of the CDR3: TGTGCCAGCAGTCGGGGCACTGGGAACTACTACGAGCAGTACTTC. Translated: CASSRGTGNYYEQYF.

This clonotype appeared many times. CDR3 amino acids: CAWNQEPYEQYF. The CDR3 coding sequence is TGTGCCTGGAATCAGGAACCCTACGAGCAGTACTTC. The chain uses TRBV30 and TRBJ2-7; D is uncertain. CDR1 is GTSNPN and CDR2 is SVGIG in the germline V gene (reference sequence). There are 12 residues in the CDR3. V gave up 4 bases and J gave up 2 bases, with 9 bases separating them. Drawing the rest from reference TRBV30 and TRBJ2-7, the complete variable domain is SQTIHQWPATLVQPVGSPLSLECTVEGTSNPNLYWYRQAAGRGLQLLFYSVGIGQISSEVPQNLSASRPQDRQFILSSKKLLLSDSGFYLCAWNQEPYEQYFGPGTRLTVT.

In this sample, this clonotype turned up many times. The chain has TRBV28 and TRBJ1-5; 9 bases are a match to TRBD1. Germline V CDR1 and CDR2: MDHEN, SYDVKM. The CDR3 extends over 15 amino acids. J was trimmed by 4 bases and V by 5 bases; bases with no gene match: 6. This CDR3 reads CASSRTGVPNQPQHF. The CDR3 DNA reads TGTGCCAGCAGTCGGACAGGGGTCCCAAATCAGCCCCAGCATTTT.

At least ten counts were recorded for this clonotype. V usage is TRBV6-1 and J usage is TRBJ1-2; 7 bases match TRBD1. The CDR3 totals 14 residues. Losses at the gene ends were 6 bases for V and 8 bases for J; bases not matched to a gene: 12. Germline V lookup: CDR1 MNHNS, CDR2 SASEGT. As DNA, the CDR3 is TGTGCCAGCAGCCGCAGGGGGGCTCTCGGCGGCTACACCTTC. This gives the protein CASSRRGALGGYTF.

This chain connects TRBV6-1 to TRBJ1-1; D unclear. The germline gives CDR1 MNHNS, CDR2 SASEGT. V lost 7 bases and J lost 0, with 12 bases in between. The CDR3 is 14 residues long. The CDR3 DNA reads as TGTGCCAGCATAAAGGGTGCGGTGAACACTGAAGCTTTCTTT. Residues: CASIKGAVNTEAFF.

The table lists this clonotype with many counts. The V gene is TRBV5-1, the J gene TRBJ1-2, with D hard to call. Germline V gives CDR1 SGHRS, CDR2 YFSETQ. Trimming stripped 0 bases from V and 6 bases from J, with 18 bases between. CDR3 length equals 16 residues. The CDR3 sequence is CASSLGYRTEIDGYTF. The CDR3 coding sequence is TGCGCCAGCAGCTTGGGTTACCGGACGGAAATCGATGGCTACACCTTC.

In its sample, this clonotype was seen many times. This chain uses TRBV24-1 with TRBJ1-1, with D possibly matching TRBD1 (5 bases). Trimming shortened V by 2 bases and J by 4 bases, and 16 bases separated the two germline ends. Germline V gives CDR1 KGHDR, CDR2 SFDVKD. The CDR3 is made up of 16 amino acids. The CDR3: CATSDSHAGSSTEAFF. DNA of the CDR3: TGTGCCACCAGTGATTCCCATGCAGGGAGTAGCACTGAAGCTTTCTTT.

This clonotype has at least ten counts. The genes are TRBV30 and TRBJ2-2; the match to TRBD2 covers 10 bases. This CDR3 is 17 amino acids long. CDR1 is GTSNPN, CDR2 SVGIG, per germline (reference sequence). With V trimmed by 0 bases and J by 6 bases, 10 bases remained unmatched. The CDR3 DNA is TGTGCCTGGAGTGTAAGAAAGGAGCGGGGGGGCTCCGGGGAGCTGTTTTTT. Protein sequence: CAWSVRKERGGSGELFF.

This clonotype has a count of ten or more. DNA of the CDR3: TGTGCCAGCAGATATTCATTTACGAGGGTAAAAAGGATTAACACTGAAGCTTTCTTT. This codes for CASRYSFTRVKRINTEAFF. The chain combines TRBV27 with TRBJ1-1; D remains unclear. V was cut by 6 bases and J by 2 bases, with 28 bases left in between. Germline V lookup: CDR1 MNHEY, CDR2 SMNVEV (reference sequence). The CDR3 has 19 residues.

The chain's CDR3 is CASSPSSGAYEQYF. The DNA of the CDR3 is TGTGCCAGCAGCCCTTCGAGCGGGGCCTACGAGCAGTACTTC. The chain uses TRBV3-1 and TRBJ2-7; 7 bases are a match to TRBD2. The CDR3 is made up of 14 amino acids. The junction had 5 bases not matched to a gene; V was cut back by 4 bases and J by 2 bases. Germline V gives CDR1 LGHDT, CDR2 YNNKEL (reference sequence).

This clonotype has at least ten counts. The CDR3 region is CASSQDPGGETQYF. The CDR3 coding sequence is TGCGCCAGCAGCCAAGACCCAGGGGGGGAGACCCAGTACTTC. The chain uses TRBV4-3 and TRBJ2-5, with a tentative D call TRBD1 (7 bases). CDR3 length: 14 residues. CDR1 and CDR2 from the germline V gene are LGHNA and YSLEER. V was pared by 0 bases and J by 5 bases, with 10 bases between.

V is TRBV6-2 or TRBV6-3 and J is TRBJ2-5; D is ambiguous. CDR1 is MNHEY and CDR2 is SVGEGT in the germline V gene. V gave up 10 bases and J gave up 5 bases, with 11 bases separating them. This CDR3 has 11 residues. As DNA, the CDR3 is TGTGCCACCTACCTGGGGGAGACCCAGTACTTC. This gives the protein CATYLGETQYF.

This clonotype was seen many times. J is TRBJ1-6 and V is TRBV6-5, with D possibly matching TRBD1 (6 bases). CDR3 length equals 14 residues. CDR1 and CDR2 from the germline V gene are MNHEY and SVGAGI. The ends were cut back, 0 bases at V and 10 bases at J, with 10 bases in the middle. CDR3 amino acids: CASSYSQGRSPLHF. The CDR3 bases are TGTGCCAGCAGTTACTCCCAGGGGCGGTCACCCCTCCACTTT.

This clonotype was counted at least ten times. This sequence joins TRBV6-1 and TRBJ1-2; D possibly corresponds to TRBD1 (6 bases). Germline V CDR1 and CDR2: MNHNS, SASEGT. Trimming left V 6 bases short and J 5 bases short, with 13 bases between. The CDR3 covers 13 residues. For the CDR3, the DNA is TGTGCCAGCAGCAATGAAGGACAGTATGGCTACACCTTC. Amino acid sequence: CASSNEGQYGYTF.

This clonotype was seen many times. This chain links TRBV12-3 or TRBV12-4 with TRBJ1-5; weak D call: TRBD1 (6 bases). V was clipped by 5 bases and J by 5 bases, with 13 bases between them. The CDR3 runs to 14 residues. The CDR3 DNA follows: TGTGCCAGCAGTAAGGACAGTGACCATCAGCCCCAGCATTTT. It codes for CASSKDSDHQPQHF.

The V and J genes are TRBV29-1 and TRBJ1-5, with D possibly being TRBD1 (6 bases). The CDR3 runs to 13 residues. The germline V gene encodes CDR1 SQVTM and CDR2 ANQGSEA. V lost 4 bases to trimming and J lost 2 bases, with 9 bases between them. In nucleotides, the CDR3 is TGCAGCGTTGGGGCAGGGGGCAATCAGCCCCAGCATTTT. Translated: CSVGAGGNQPQHF.

In its sample, this clonotype was seen many times. The chain has TRBV12-3 or TRBV12-4 and TRBJ1-3; D gene unclear. CDR3 length equals 14 residues. V was shortened by 2 bases and J by 2 bases, with 7 bases between the two germline ends. The CDR3 loop is CASSLTGTGNTIYF. The CDR3 DNA is TGTGCCAGCAGTTTAACGGGGACTGGAAACACCATATATTTT.

This clonotype came up many times. V usage is TRBV19 and J usage is TRBJ1-1; 7 bases line up with TRBD1. Germline V gives CDR1 LNHDA, CDR2 SQIVND (reference sequence). The CDR3 runs 15 residues. With V trimmed by 4 bases and J by 6 bases, 11 bases remained unmatched. The CDR3 coding sequence is TGTGCCAGTAGTACAAGCGGACAGGTGGGGGCTGAAGCTTTCTTT. This gives the protein CASSTSGQVGAEAFF.